The 21 T cell receptor beta chains below were found in one sample sequenced in a study of T cell repertoires in cytomegalovirus infection. TCRdb fed the reads into MiXCR, producing one record per CDR3 protein. The sample lists approximately 1,000,000 distinct CDR3 sequences; more than 25% were seen once. No antigen has been assigned to these receptors. Material: cultured CD8+ T cells from PBMCs, obtained from culture after CMV antigen stimulation. The receptors here all came from a human donor in good health (CMV status not recorded). Some clones in this sample may be carry-over from other donors' samples.

The chain employs TRBV27 and TRBJ1-2; D is possibly TRBD1 (6 bases). Germline lookup yields CDR1 MNHEY and CDR2 SMNVEV (reference sequence). Trimming removed 0 bases from V and 5 bases from J, with 13 bases in between. The CDR3 contains 15 residues. The CDR3 DNA follows: TGTGCCAGCAGTTTATCGAGGGGGGCTGCATATGGCTACACCTTC. It codes for CASSLSRGAAYGYTF.

This clonotype was detected only a few times. The V gene is TRBV7-6, the J gene TRBJ2-1; TRBD2 matches 7 bases. The CDR3 contains 11 residues. Per the germline V gene, CDR1 is SGHVS and CDR2 is FNYEAQ. The V and J ends lost 7 bases and 9 bases, in that order; junction bases with no gene match: 3. CDR3 sequence: CASMGGGEQFF. CDR3 nucleotide sequence: TGTGCCAGCATGGGGGGGGGTGAGCAGTTCTTC.

At least ten counts were recorded for this clonotype. The chain carries TRBV7-6 and TRBJ2-1; a weak D match, TRBD2 (6 bases). The CDR3 totals 18 residues. CDR1 and CDR2 (germline): SGHVS, FNYEAQ. Deletions cut 1 base from V and 1 base from J, with 17 bases between. The CDR3 here is CASSLVMPGGSSYNEQFF. CDR3 DNA sequence: TGTGCCAGCAGCTTAGTCATGCCAGGAGGGAGTTCCTACAATGAGCAGTTCTTC.

This chain uses TRBV12-3 or TRBV12-4 with TRBJ2-4, with D perhaps being TRBD1 or TRBD2 (5 bases each). The CDR3 covers 15 residues. V was clipped by 6 bases and J by 2 bases, with 14 bases between them. DNA for the CDR3: TGTGCCAGCAGCCGTCCCAGGGAGACCAAAAACATTCAGTACTTC. Protein: CASSRPRETKNIQYF.

This clonotype was observed a handful of times. The chain uses TRBV12-3 or TRBV12-4 and TRBJ2-2; no reliable D call. The V end was cut by 10 bases, the J end by 4 bases, with 4 bases between. The CDR3 covers 10 residues. In DNA form, the CDR3 reads TGTGCCATACTCACCGGGGAGCTGTTTTTT. It specifies CAILTGELFF.

In its sample, this clonotype was seen once. This chain links TRBV4-1 with TRBJ2-1; D may be TRBD1 or TRBD2 (5 bases each). Trimming left V 3 bases short and J 9 bases short, with 15 bases between. CDR3 length: 14 residues. From germline, CDR1 is MGHRA and CDR2 YSYEKL. CDR3 nucleotides: TGCGCCAGCAGCCAGGGACCGCGAATCGGTGAGCAGTTCTTC. Its protein product is CASSQGPRIGEQFF.

The table lists this clonotype with many counts. The rearrangement uses TRBV4-3 and TRBJ2-2; unclear D gene. Trimming took off 0 bases at V and 0 bases at J, with 11 bases between the two ends. This CDR3 is built from 17 residues. Looked up from germline, CDR1 is LGHNA and CDR2 is YSLEER. The chain's CDR3 is CASSQEGGEANTGELFF. DNA of the CDR3: TGCGCCAGCAGCCAAGAGGGCGGAGAGGCGAACACCGGGGAGCTGTTTTTT.

In regard to this clonotype: A junction boundary mismatches the germline segment, possibly from a read error. The J gene is TRBJ1-1, the V gene TRBV4-1, with TRBD1 as a possible D gene (6 bases). The CDR3 loop spans 14 amino acids. CDR1 MGHRA and CDR2 YSYEKL come from the germline V gene. In DNA, the CDR3 is TGTGCCAGCAGCCAAGATTTCGGGGGCCAAGGGGCTTTCTTT. Protein product: CASSQDFGGQGAFF.

This rearrangement joins TRBV6-1 to TRBJ2-3; tentatively, D is TRBD2 (5 bases). CDR1 and CDR2 (germline): MNHNS, SASEGT. Trimming cost V 5 bases and J 2 bases, with 14 bases left between them. CDR3 length equals 15 residues. In DNA, the CDR3 is TGTGCCAGCAGTCCCCGGGGTAGAAACACAGATACGCAGTATTTT. Its protein is CASSPRGRNTDTQYF.

J is TRBJ1-5 and V is TRBV6-2 or TRBV6-3; 8 bases fit TRBD1. CDR1 and CDR2 from the germline V gene are MNHEY and SVGEGT. J was trimmed by 5 bases and V by 5 bases; bases with no gene match: 5. This CDR3 is 14 amino acids long. CDR3 nucleotide sequence: TGTGCCAGCAGTCGAGGGACAGGACATCAGCCCCAGCATTTT. This sequence encodes CASSRGTGHQPQHF.

This clonotype was recorded once. V and J are TRBV6-5 and TRBJ2-2, with D perhaps given as TRBD1 or TRBD2 (5 bases each). Germline V gene lookup returns CDR1 MNHEY and CDR2 SVGAGI. CDR3 size: 12 residues. Trimming took 5 bases from V and 7 from J, leaving 8 bases between them. The CDR3 loop reads CASSGDRGELFF. The CDR3 DNA reads as TGTGCCAGCAGTGGGGACCGCGGGGAGCTGTTTTTT.

The table lists this clonotype with a few counts. The chain couples TRBV12-3 or TRBV12-4 to TRBJ2-5; 8 bases fit TRBD1. This CDR3 spans 16 amino acids. J gave up 5 bases and V 7 bases, and 15 bases lay outside the gene matches. This CDR3 reads CASTDGQGGVGETQYF. In DNA form, the CDR3 reads TGTGCCAGCACCGACGGACAGGGAGGTGTTGGTGAGACCCAGTACTTC.

The rearrangement uses TRBV7-9 and TRBJ2-1, with D maybe TRBD2 (6 bases). V shed 10 bases and J shed 3 bases, with 13 bases lying between them. CDR1 and CDR2 (germline): SEHNR, FQNEAQ (reference sequence). The CDR3 runs 13 residues. The CDR3 sequence: CAIPGRFYNEQFF. In nucleotides, the CDR3 is TGTGCCATCCCAGGGAGGTTCTACAATGAGCAGTTCTTC.

The chain is built from TRBV24-1 and TRBJ2-3; 16 nucleotides match TRBD2. Germline loops: CDR1 KGHDR, CDR2 SFDVKD. With 3 bases clipped from V and 4 bases from J, the junction kept 3 bases outside the gene matches. This CDR3 is 17 amino acids long. The CDR3 DNA reads TGTGCCACCAGTGATCCAGGGACTAGCGGGGGGGCAGATACGCAGTATTTT. Translating gives CATSDPGTSGGADTQYF.

V gene TRBV6-1 combines with J gene TRBJ2-7, with 7 bases that match TRBD2. The CDR3 extends over 13 amino acids. Germline trimming cut 3 bases from V and 3 bases from J; bases unmatched to any gene: 2. Per the germline V gene, CDR1 is MNHNS and CDR2 is SASEGT. This chain's CDR3 is CASSERGYYEQYV. Here the CDR3 DNA reads TGTGCCAGCAGTGAGCGGGGGTACTACGAGCAGTACGTC.

Only a few counts were recorded for this clonotype. The V gene is TRBV9, the J gene TRBJ2-3, with 13 bases that match TRBD2. The junction had 7 bases not matched to a gene; V was cut back by 3 bases and J by 6 bases. Germline V CDR1 and CDR2: SGDLS, YYNGEE. The CDR3 covers 16 residues. The CDR3 loop is CASSDRLAGGADTQYF. The CDR3, as DNA: TGTGCCAGCAGCGACCGACTAGCGGGGGGTGCCGATACGCAGTATTTT.

As concerns this clonotype: Germline is not matched at one junction end, which may reflect a read error. The chain has TRBV19 and TRBJ2-1; 7 bases are shared with TRBD2. Germline-derived CDR1 and CDR2 are LNHDA and SQIVND (reference sequence). This CDR3 comprises 15 residues. The CDR3 DNA is TGTGCCAGTAACCTCGGGGGGAGCTCCTACAATGAGCACTTCTTC. Translating it yields CASNLGGSSYNEHFF.

The chain has TRBV7-6 and TRBJ2-1; D could derive from TRBD1 or TRBD2 (5 bases each). The ends were cut back, 6 bases at V and 7 bases at J, with 16 bases in the middle. The CDR3 totals 14 residues. Germline CDR1 and CDR2: SGHVS and FNYEAQ. CDR3 bases: TGTGCCAGCAGTCTCGTGGGTGAGGGGAATGAGCAGTTCTTC. This sequence encodes CASSLVGEGNEQFF. The entire variable domain, with the rest obtained from reference TRBV7-6 and TRBJ2-1, is as follows: GAGVSQSPRYKVTKRGQDVALRCDPISGHVSLYWYRQALGQGPEFLTYFNYEAQQDKSGLPNDRFSAERPEGSISTLTIQRTEQRDSAMYRCASSLVGEGNEQFFGPGTRLTVL.

This clonotype was detected ten times or more. The CDR3 sequence: CASSLAEVSPLHF. Written as DNA, the CDR3 is TGTGCCAGCAGCTTGGCCGAGGTTTCACCCCTCCACTTT. The chain is built from TRBV5-6 and TRBJ1-6; D is uncertain. V lost 0 bases, J lost 9 bases, and 7 bases lay in between. Per the germline V gene, CDR1 is SGHDT and CDR2 is YYEEEE. The CDR3 length is 13 residues.

The chain is built from TRBV9 and TRBJ1-3, with 10 bases matching TRBD1. The CDR3 length is 17 residues. Germline V gene lookup returns CDR1 SGDLS and CDR2 YYNGEE. Trimming removed 0 bases from V and 0 bases from J; junction bases left unmatched: 3. The CDR3 spells CASSVGQGANSGNTIYF. CDR3 DNA: TGTGCCAGCAGCGTAGGACAGGGGGCAAACTCTGGAAACACCATATATTTT.

Regarding this clonotype: The junction departs from germline at one end; a sequencing error may be responsible. The chain recombines TRBV29-1 with TRBJ1-2; D call uncertain. Germline V CDR1 and CDR2: SQVTM, ANQGSEA. This CDR3 is 14 amino acids long. The CDR3 nucleotides are TGCAGCGTTGACCGTGAGATGGCTAACTATGGCTGCACCTTC. This sequence encodes CSVDREMANYGCTF. The full variable domain, rest sourced from reference TRBV29-1 and TRBJ1-2, is SAVISQKPSRDICQRGTSLTIQCQVDSQVTMMFWYRQQPGQSLTLIATANQGSEATYESGFVIDKFPISRPNLTFSTLTVSNMSPEDSSIYLCSVDREMANYGCTFGSGTRLTVV.